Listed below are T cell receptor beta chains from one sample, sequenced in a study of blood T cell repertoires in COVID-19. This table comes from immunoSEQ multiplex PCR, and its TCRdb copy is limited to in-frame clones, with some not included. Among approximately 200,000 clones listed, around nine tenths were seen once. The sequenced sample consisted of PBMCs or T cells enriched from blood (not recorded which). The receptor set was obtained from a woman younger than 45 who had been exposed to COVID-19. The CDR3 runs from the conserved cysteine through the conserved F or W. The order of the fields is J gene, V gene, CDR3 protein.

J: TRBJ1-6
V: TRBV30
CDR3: CAWSASSPLHF

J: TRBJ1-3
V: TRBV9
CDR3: CASSVEMGQGIYF

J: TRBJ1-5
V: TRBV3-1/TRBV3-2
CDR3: CASSQDGSDRNQPQHF

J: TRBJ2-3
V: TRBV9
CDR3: CASSVVASPDTQYF

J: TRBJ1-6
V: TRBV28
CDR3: CASSLTGGNSPLHF

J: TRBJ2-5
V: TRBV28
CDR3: CASSFARTNQETQYF

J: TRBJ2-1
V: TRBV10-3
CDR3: CAIKRLAGEYEQFF

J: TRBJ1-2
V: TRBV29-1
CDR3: CSVVSSDTLTGGYTF

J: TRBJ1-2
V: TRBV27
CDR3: CASIPLTGLVGGGGYTF

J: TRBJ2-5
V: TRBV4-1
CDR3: CASSQASGDQETQYF

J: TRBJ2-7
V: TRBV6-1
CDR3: CASSEGTGDPYEQYF

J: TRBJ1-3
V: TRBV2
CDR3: CASSEVHGNTIYF

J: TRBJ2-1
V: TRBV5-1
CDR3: CASSLGQGADEQFF

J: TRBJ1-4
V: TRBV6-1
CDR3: CASSQPETGNEKLFF

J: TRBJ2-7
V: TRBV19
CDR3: CASSTRQGPREQYF

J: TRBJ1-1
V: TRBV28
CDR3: CASSSYRGAGDTEAFF

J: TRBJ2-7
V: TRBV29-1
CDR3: CSVGAGVTYEQYF

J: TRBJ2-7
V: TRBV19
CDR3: CASSPGLASSYEQYF

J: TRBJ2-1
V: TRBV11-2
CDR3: CASSSPGGRADNEQFF

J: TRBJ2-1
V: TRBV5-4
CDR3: CASSPRTSGFYNEQFF

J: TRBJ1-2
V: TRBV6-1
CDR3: CASSERGTNYGYTF

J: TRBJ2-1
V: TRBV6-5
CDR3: CASSFSGRGNEQFF

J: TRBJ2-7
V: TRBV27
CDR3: CASSSGGIDYEQYF

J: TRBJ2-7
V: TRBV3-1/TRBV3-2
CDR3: CASSQDARAAYEQYF

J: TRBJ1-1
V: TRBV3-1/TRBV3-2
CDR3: CASSQRFRSTEAFF

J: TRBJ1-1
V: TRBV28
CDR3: CASSVRGNTEAFF

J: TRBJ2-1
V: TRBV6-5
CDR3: CASSSQEAHSYNEQFF

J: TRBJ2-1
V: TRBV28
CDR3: CASGLFWDRVVTNEQFF

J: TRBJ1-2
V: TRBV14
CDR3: CASSQEAGGILGYTF

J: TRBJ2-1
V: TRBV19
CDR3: CASSSMATSDNNEQFF

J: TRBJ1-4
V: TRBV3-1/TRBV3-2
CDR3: CASSLSTGRNEKLFF

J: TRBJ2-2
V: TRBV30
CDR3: CAWRAGNTGELFF

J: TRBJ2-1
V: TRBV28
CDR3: CASSFVRGYNEQFF

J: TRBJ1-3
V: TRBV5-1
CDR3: CASSLGTTGNTIYF

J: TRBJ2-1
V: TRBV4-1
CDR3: CASSQTTSRAYNEQFF

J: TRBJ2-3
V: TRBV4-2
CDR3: CASSQDILGSTDTQYF

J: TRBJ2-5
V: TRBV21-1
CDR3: CASSKKSRARTSGRRFCETQYF

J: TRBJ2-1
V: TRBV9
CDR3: CASSATSGGSYNEQFF

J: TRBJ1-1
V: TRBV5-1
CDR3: CASTKTEANTEAFF